This TCR beta chain comes out of a study of T cell responses to AZD1222 COVID-19 vaccine. This CDR3 comprises 14 residues. V gave up 4 bases and J gave up 4 bases, with 14 bases separating them. Germline CDR1 and CDR2: SGHRS and YFSETQ. Data came from immunoSEQ multiplex PCR; TCRdb stores just in-frame clones and leaves some out. The table has roughly 93,000 clones, 80% to 90% seen once. This clone was seen a single time. The sequencing here drew on peripheral blood, taken on day 0 of AZD1222 vaccination. The chain uses TRBV5-1 and TRBJ1-1; D remains ambiguous. The receptor's source is an adult in good health. CDR3 amino acids: CASSTQEMSTEAFF. CDR3 nucleotides: TGCGCCAGCAGCACGCAGGAGATGAGCACTGAAGCTTTCTTT.